Below are 15 T cell receptor beta chains sequenced from a single sample in a study of lymphopenia after photon versus proton radiotherapy. The method was immunoSEQ multiplex PCR; TCRdb's version includes in-frame clones alone and lacks a portion of them. This sample has tens of thousands of clones, with roughly 83% found just once. The sequencing here drew on peripheral blood, taken from a patient treated with proton-based radiotherapy. All receptors derive from a man in his 60s with pancreatic cancer.

The rearrangement joins TRBV6-5 to TRBJ1-2, with D perhaps matching TRBD1 (6 bases). This CDR3 has 13 amino acids. Trimming stripped 4 bases from V and 2 bases from J, with 8 bases between. Germline V gene data show CDR1 as MNHEY and CDR2 as SVGAGI. The CDR3 loop reads CASSFQGNYGYTF. Here the CDR3 DNA reads TGTGCCAGCAGTTTTCAGGGGAACTATGGCTACACCTTC.

This rearrangement joins TRBV28 to TRBJ1-2, with D unclear. The CDR3 sequence is 13 residues long. Trimming shortened V by 2 bases and J by 7 bases, and 11 bases separated the two germline ends. The V gene's germline CDR1 is MDHEN and CDR2 SYDVKM. The CDR3: CASSLTLSLGYTF. For the CDR3, the DNA is TGTGCCAGCAGTTTAACACTAAGTCTTGGCTACACCTTC.

The V call is TRBV19, the J call TRBJ1-1, with TRBD1 matching 7 bases. The V gene's germline CDR1 is LNHDA and CDR2 SQIVND (reference sequence). CDR3 length equals 15 residues. V was pared by 4 bases and J by 1 base, with 6 bases of the junction left unmatched. CDR3: CASSSSTGRNTEAFF. CDR3 DNA: TGTGCCAGTAGTAGTTCGACAGGGAGGAACACTGAAGCTTTCTTT.

The chain combines TRBV18 with TRBJ1-5, with D perhaps matching TRBD1 (6 bases). CDR1 is KGHSH and CDR2 is LQKENI in the germline V gene. The CDR3 is 15 amino acids. Trimming took off 6 bases at V and 0 bases at J, with 12 bases between the two ends. In DNA form, the CDR3 reads TGTGCCAGCTCCCGGGGGGGGGCTAGCAATCAGCCCCAGCATTTT. This sequence encodes CASSRGGASNQPQHF.

The rearrangement links TRBV5-1 to TRBJ1-1, with TRBD1 matching 9 bases. V shed 2 bases and J 11 bases; nucleotides not matched to a gene: 10. Germline V lookup: CDR1 SGHRS, CDR2 YFSETQ. This CDR3 comprises 14 residues. CDR3 bases: TGCGCCAGCAGCTTAAACAGGGGGCAAGGTGGGGCTTTCTTT. This encodes CASSLNRGQGGAFF.

In the case of this clone: Other DNA sequences in the same sample also yield this CDR3. The chain links TRBV14 to TRBJ2-2; no reliable D call. The CDR3 consists of 13 residues. Between the trimmed V and J ends, which lost 0 bases and 5 bases, there was a span of 4 bases. Per the germline V gene, CDR1 is SGHDN and CDR2 is FVKESK. The CDR3 reads CASSQDRTGELFF. The CDR3 region has the DNA TGTGCCAGCAGCCAAGATAGGACCGGGGAGCTGTTTTTT.

The chain has TRBV6-5 and TRBJ2-7, with D perhaps TRBD2 (6 bases). This CDR3 has 15 residues. Between the trimmed V and J ends, which lost 7 bases and 0 bases, there was a span of 16 bases. Germline V gene lookup returns CDR1 MNHEY and CDR2 SVGAGI. The CDR3 loop reads CASIGRDLSSYEQYF. In DNA form, the CDR3 reads TGTGCCAGCATCGGACGGGACTTAAGCTCCTACGAGCAGTACTTC.

CDR3 in amino acids: CASSDSSGTDTQYF. CDR3 in DNA: TGTGCCAGCAGTGATTCTAGCGGGACAGATACGCAGTATTTT. The chain uses TRBV2 and TRBJ2-3; 8 bases match TRBD2. The V gene's germline CDR1 is SNHLY and CDR2 FYNNEI. J was trimmed by 3 bases and V by 3 bases; bases with no gene match: 2. The CDR3 contains 14 residues.

The chain employs TRBV29-1 and TRBJ1-4; D gene uncertain. V dropped 4 bases and J dropped 3 bases, with 12 bases sitting between them. CDR1 is SQVTM and CDR2 is ANQGSEA in the germline V gene. The CDR3 runs 14 residues. CDR3 nucleotide sequence: TGCAGCGTTGTCCGAGCCGACTCTAATGAAAAACTGTTTTTT. This sequence encodes CSVVRADSNEKLFF.

The chain recombines TRBV5-1 with TRBJ2-5; the match to TRBD2 covers 8 bases. The junction had 7 bases not matched to a gene; V was cut back by 0 bases and J by 3 bases. This CDR3 has 16 amino acids. Germline-derived CDR1 and CDR2 are SGHRS and YFSETQ. CDR3 in amino acids: CASSLGPSGLKETQYF. DNA for the CDR3: TGCGCCAGCAGCTTGGGGCCTAGCGGGTTGAAAGAGACCCAGTACTTC.

J is TRBJ2-7 and V is TRBV7-9; 16 bases match TRBD2. There are 17 residues in the CDR3. The V segment lost 1 base and the J segment 7 bases; nucleotides outside the gene matches: 7. Germline CDR1 reads SEHNR; CDR2 reads FQNEAQ (reference sequence). CDR3 DNA: TGTGCCAGCAGCTTAGGGGGACTAGCGGGAGGGCCAGGTGAGCAGTACTTC. It yields the protein CASSLGGLAGGPGEQYF.

V and J are TRBV27 and TRBJ2-3, with D tentatively TRBD2 (6 bases). Germline CDR1 is MNHEY and CDR2 is SMNVEV (reference sequence). V lost 2 bases to trimming and J lost 0 bases, with 24 bases between them. CDR3 length: 20 residues. CDR3 sequence reads: CASSLRAPRLGLTSTDTQYF. The CDR3 DNA is TGTGCCAGCAGTTTACGTGCCCCGCGACTAGGCCTCACTAGCACAGATACGCAGTATTTT.

The V and J genes are TRBV5-1 and TRBJ1-4, with TRBD1 as a possible D gene (6 bases). The CDR3 runs 15 residues. V lost 1 base to trimming and J lost 5 bases, with 12 bases between them. The germline CDR1 and CDR2 sequences are SGHRS and YFSETQ. DNA of the CDR3: TGCGCCAGCAGCTTGAGGGGGACGGCGAATGAAAAACTGTTTTTT. Its protein product is CASSLRGTANEKLFF.

This clone occurred once. The chain is built from TRBV15 and TRBJ2-1; TRBD1 might be the D (6 bases). Germline V gene data show CDR1 as LNHNV and CDR2 as YYDKDF (reference sequence). This CDR3 comprises 13 residues. V dropped 0 bases and J dropped 10 bases, with 10 bases sitting between them. CDR3 loop: CATSRDQGQEQFF. CDR3 nucleotides: TGTGCCACCAGCAGAGATCAGGGGCAGGAGCAGTTCTTC.

The rearrangement links TRBV5-5 to TRBJ2-7; TRBD1 agrees at 8 bases. Germline V gene sequence: CDR1 SGHKS, CDR2 YYEKEE (reference sequence). The V segment lost 7 bases and the J segment 3 bases; nucleotides outside the gene matches: 12. The CDR3 is made up of 15 amino acids. CDR3 nucleotide sequence: TGTGCCAGCTCTACCCAGGGACAGGATTACTACGAGCAGTACTTC. Translating it yields CASSTQGQDYYEQYF.